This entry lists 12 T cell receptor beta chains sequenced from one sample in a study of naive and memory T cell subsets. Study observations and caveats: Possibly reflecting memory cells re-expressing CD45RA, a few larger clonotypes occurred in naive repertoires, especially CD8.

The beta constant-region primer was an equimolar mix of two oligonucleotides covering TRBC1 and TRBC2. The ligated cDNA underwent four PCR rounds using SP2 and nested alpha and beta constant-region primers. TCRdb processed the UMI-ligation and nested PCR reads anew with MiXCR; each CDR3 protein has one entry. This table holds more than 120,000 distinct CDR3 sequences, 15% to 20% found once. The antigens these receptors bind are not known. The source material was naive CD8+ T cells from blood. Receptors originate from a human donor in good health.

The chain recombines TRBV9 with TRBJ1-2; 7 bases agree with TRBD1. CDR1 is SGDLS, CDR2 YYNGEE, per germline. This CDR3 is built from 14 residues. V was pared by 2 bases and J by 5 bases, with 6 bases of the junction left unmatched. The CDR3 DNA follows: TGTGCCAGCAGCGTGGGGGACAGCCTATATGGCTACACCTTC. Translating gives CASSVGDSLYGYTF.

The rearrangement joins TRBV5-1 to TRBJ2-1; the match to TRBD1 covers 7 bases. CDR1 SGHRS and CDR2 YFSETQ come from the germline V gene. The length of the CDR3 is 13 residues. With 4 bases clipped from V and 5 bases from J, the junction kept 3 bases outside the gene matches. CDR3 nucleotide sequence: TGCGCCAGCAGCCAGACAGGGAACAATGAGCAGTTCTTC. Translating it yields CASSQTGNNEQFF.

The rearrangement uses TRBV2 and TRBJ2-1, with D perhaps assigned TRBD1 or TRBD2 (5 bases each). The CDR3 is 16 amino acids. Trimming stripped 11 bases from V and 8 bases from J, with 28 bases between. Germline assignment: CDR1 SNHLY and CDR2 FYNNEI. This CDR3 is CARAGDRDSSVDEQFF. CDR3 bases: TGTGCCCGGGCTGGGGACCGGGATTCGTCGGTTGATGAGCAGTTCTTC.

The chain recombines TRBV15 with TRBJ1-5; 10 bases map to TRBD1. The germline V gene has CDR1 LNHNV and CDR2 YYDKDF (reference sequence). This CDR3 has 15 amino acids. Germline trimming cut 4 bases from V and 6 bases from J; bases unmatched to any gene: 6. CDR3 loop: CATSTDRGLGQPQHF. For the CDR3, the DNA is TGTGCCACCAGCACTGACAGGGGGCTAGGTCAGCCCCAGCATTTT.

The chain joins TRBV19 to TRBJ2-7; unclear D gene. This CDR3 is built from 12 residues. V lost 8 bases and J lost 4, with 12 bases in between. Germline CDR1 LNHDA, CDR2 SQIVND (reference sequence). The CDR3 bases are TGTGCCAGTGGGTTTGATGCGTACGAGCAGTACTTC. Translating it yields CASGFDAYEQYF.

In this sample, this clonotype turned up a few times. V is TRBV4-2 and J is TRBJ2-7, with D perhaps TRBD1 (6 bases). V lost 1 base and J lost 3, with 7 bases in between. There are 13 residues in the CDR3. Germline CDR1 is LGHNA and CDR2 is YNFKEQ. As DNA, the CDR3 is TGTGCCAGCAGCCAAGGGACAGACTACGAGCAGTACTTC. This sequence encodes CASSQGTDYEQYF.

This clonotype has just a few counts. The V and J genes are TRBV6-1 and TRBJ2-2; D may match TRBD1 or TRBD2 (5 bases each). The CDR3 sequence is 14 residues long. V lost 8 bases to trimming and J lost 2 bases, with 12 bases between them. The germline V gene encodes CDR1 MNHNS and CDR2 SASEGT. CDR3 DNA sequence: TGTGCCAGCTCCGGGACGAAAAACACCGGGGAGCTGTTTTTT. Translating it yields CASSGTKNTGELFF.

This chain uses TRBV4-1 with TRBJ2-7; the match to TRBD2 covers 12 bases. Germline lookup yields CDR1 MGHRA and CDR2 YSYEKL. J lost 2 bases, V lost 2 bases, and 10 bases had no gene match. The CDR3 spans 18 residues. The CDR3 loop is CASSQLQTSGRFPYEQYF. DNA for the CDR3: TGCGCCAGCAGCCAACTTCAGACTAGCGGGAGATTCCCCTACGAGCAGTACTTC.

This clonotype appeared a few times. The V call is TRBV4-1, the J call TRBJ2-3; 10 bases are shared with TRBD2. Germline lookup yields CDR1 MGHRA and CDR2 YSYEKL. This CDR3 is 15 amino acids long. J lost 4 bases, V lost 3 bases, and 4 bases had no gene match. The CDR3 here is CASSHPSGSADTQYF. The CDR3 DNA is TGCGCCAGCAGCCATCCTAGCGGGAGCGCAGATACGCAGTATTTT.

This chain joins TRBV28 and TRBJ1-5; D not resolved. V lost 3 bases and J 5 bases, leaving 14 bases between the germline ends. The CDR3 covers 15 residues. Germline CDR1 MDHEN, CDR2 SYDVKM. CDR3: CASSFRRRYDQPQHF. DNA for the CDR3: TGTGCCAGCAGTTTTCGAAGACGTTATGATCAGCCCCAGCATTTT. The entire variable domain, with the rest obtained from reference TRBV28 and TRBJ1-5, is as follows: DVKVTQSSRYLVKRTGEKVFLECVQDMDHENMFWYRQDPGLGLRLIYFSYDVKMKEKGDIPEGYSVSREKKERFSLILESASTNQTSMYLCASSFRRRYDQPQHFGDGTRLSIL.

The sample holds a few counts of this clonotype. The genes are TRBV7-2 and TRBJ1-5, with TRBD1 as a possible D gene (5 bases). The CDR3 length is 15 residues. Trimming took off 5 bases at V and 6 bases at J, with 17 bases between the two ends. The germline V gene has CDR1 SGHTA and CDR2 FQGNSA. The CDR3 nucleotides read TGTGCCAGCAGCCCGTTAGGGGAGCCGGGTCAGCCCCAGCATTTT. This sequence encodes CASSPLGEPGQPQHF.

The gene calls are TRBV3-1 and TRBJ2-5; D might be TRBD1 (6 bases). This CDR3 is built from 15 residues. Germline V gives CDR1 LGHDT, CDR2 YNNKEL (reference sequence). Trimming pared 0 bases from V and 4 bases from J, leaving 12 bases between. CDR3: CASSQDSDRGETQYF. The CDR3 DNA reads TGTGCCAGCAGCCAAGACTCGGACAGAGGAGAGACCCAGTACTTC.